This TCR beta chain was captured in a study of T cell responses to AZD1222 COVID-19 vaccine. Using immunoSEQ multiplex PCR, the repertoire was profiled, and TCRdb retains in-frame clones only, with some absent. Here the sample spans about 140,000 clones, under 95% being singletons. Germline lookup yields CDR1 MNHEY and CDR2 SMNVEV (reference sequence). V dropped 3 bases and J dropped 4 bases, with 12 bases sitting between them. The CDR3 contains 14 residues. This TCR was recovered from an adult in good health. This sequence joins TRBV27 and TRBJ1-2; D is ambiguous. Source: peripheral blood, taken on day 0 of AZD1222 vaccination. The CDR3 nucleotides read TGTGCCAGCAGTTTGGTGAAGCAGAGCTATGGCTACACCTTC. Protein product: CASSLVKQSYGYTF.